The 28 T cell receptor beta chains listed next were all sequenced from one sample in a study of cytomegalovirus exposure and HLA in healthy donors. The PCR used 60 Vbeta and 13 Jbeta primers. Profiled with immunoSEQ multiplex PCR; TCRdb holds only in-frame clones, not every one. The data contain approximately 92,000 clones, around three quarters of them singletons. The specimen sequenced was PBMCs. These receptor sequences come from a man aged 60-69 years in good health and CMV-seronegative.

The CDR3 loop reads CASFIGDRNTGELFF. The CDR3 nucleotides read TGTGCCAGCTTTATTGGGGACAGGAACACCGGGGAGCTGTTTTTT. The J gene is TRBJ2-2, the V gene TRBV6-6, with 7 bases matching TRBD1. Trimming cost V 8 bases and J 1 base; bases outside gene matches: 7. CDR1 is MNHNY, CDR2 SVGAGI, per germline (reference sequence). This CDR3 contains 15 residues.

J is TRBJ2-4 and V is TRBV7-2; D may be TRBD1 (5 bases). This CDR3 has 14 residues. Deletions cut 5 bases from V and 2 bases from J, with 10 bases between. Looked up from germline, CDR1 is SGHTA and CDR2 is FQGNSA. In DNA, the CDR3 is TGTGCCAGCAGCCCCGGACATACCAAAAACATTCAGTACTTC. This gives the protein CASSPGHTKNIQYF.

The J gene is TRBJ2-7, the V gene TRBV5-6; 7 positions agree with TRBD2. The trim removed 4 bases at V and 3 bases at J, leaving 1 base unmatched. The CDR3 length is 12 residues. Germline V gives CDR1 SGHDT, CDR2 YYEEEE. CDR3 bases: TGTGCCAGCAGCCGCGGGGGCTACGAGCAGTACTTC. Amino acids: CASSRGGYEQYF. Based on the CDR3 plus reference TRBV5-6 and TRBJ2-7, the full variable domain is DAGVTQSPTHLIKTRGQQVTLRCSPKSGHDTVSWYQQALGQGPQFIFQYYEEEERQRGNFPDRFSGHQFPNYSSELNVNALLLGDSALYLCASSRGGYEQYFGPGTRLTVT.

The chain joins TRBV29-1 to TRBJ1-1, with unresolved D. The germline V gene encodes CDR1 SQVTM and CDR2 ANQGSEA. The length of the CDR3 is 12 residues. Trimming stripped 4 bases from V and 2 bases from J, with 8 bases between. CDR3 sequence (DNA): TGCAGCGTTGGAGGGTTAAACACTGAAGCTTTCTTT. It encodes CSVGGLNTEAFF.

The V gene is TRBV27, the J gene TRBJ1-1; 10 nucleotides match TRBD1. CDR1 is MNHEY and CDR2 is SMNVEV in the germline V gene (reference sequence). Unmatched junction bases numbered 8, after V lost 0 bases and J lost 4 bases. The CDR3 spans 17 residues. CDR3 sequence: CASSLSRTGGWSTEAFF. The CDR3, as DNA: TGTGCCAGCAGTTTATCTAGGACAGGGGGTTGGAGCACTGAAGCTTTCTTT.

The rearrangement links TRBV5-6 to TRBJ2-3; D uncertain. CDR1 is SGHDT, CDR2 YYEEEE, per germline. The CDR3 length is 13 residues. V was shortened by 2 bases and J by 3 bases, with 7 bases between the two germline ends. The CDR3 DNA sequence: TGTGCCAGCAGCTTAAGAGCAACAGATACGCAGTATTTT. Translated, it gives CASSLRATDTQYF.

The rearrangement uses TRBV28 and TRBJ1-1; D is undetermined. The CDR3 is made up of 11 amino acids. Germline CDR1 and CDR2: MDHEN and SYDVKM. The germline V and J ends were trimmed by 9 bases and 0 bases, with 5 bases remaining between them. In nucleotides, the CDR3 is TGTGCCAGTCTACTGAACACTGAAGCTTTCTTT. This gives the protein CASLLNTEAFF.

This clone was seen only a few times. The rearrangement links TRBV4-1 to TRBJ2-3; the D is unclear. The CDR3 runs 15 residues. V lost 1 base and J 2 bases, leaving 10 bases between the germline ends. The germline V gene has CDR1 MGHRA and CDR2 YSYEKL. For the CDR3, the DNA is TGCGCCAGCAGCCAAGGGCGGCTTGTCACAGATACGCAGTATTTT. Amino acid sequence: CASSQGRLVTDTQYF.

The V and J genes are TRBV28 and TRBJ1-2; 8 nucleotides agree with TRBD1. The ends lost 8 bases at V and 4 bases at J; junction bases unmatched: 12. Germline lookup yields CDR1 MDHEN and CDR2 SYDVKM. The CDR3 has 15 amino acids. CDR3 sequence (DNA): TGTGCCAGCCATCAACCATACAGGGGGGGCTATGGCTACACCTTC. This gives the protein CASHQPYRGGYGYTF.

This rearrangement joins TRBV5-1 to TRBJ1-4, with 7 nucleotides matching TRBD1. Per germline, CDR1 SGHRS and CDR2 YFSETQ. The CDR3 is 15 amino acids. J was trimmed by 5 bases and V by 4 bases; bases with no gene match: 8. CDR3 sequence: CASSIWTGPNEKLFF. The CDR3 DNA reads as TGCGCCAGCAGCATATGGACAGGTCCGAATGAAAAACTGTTTTTT.

The chain joins TRBV28 to TRBJ1-5, with D perhaps TRBD1 (6 bases). The CDR3 covers 15 residues. Deletions cut 5 bases from V and 2 bases from J, with 13 bases between. From germline, CDR1 is MDHEN and CDR2 SYDVKM. The CDR3: CASSPTGFGNQPQHF. CDR3 sequence (DNA): TGTGCCAGCAGTCCAACAGGGTTCGGCAATCAGCCCCAGCATTTT.

The chain combines TRBV6-1 with TRBJ1-5; D is undetermined. Per germline, CDR1 MNHNS and CDR2 SASEGT. The CDR3 has 11 amino acids. Trimming cost V 7 bases and J 7 bases, with 8 bases left between them. The CDR3 DNA reads as TGTGCCAGCATGGGCGCCCAGCCCCAGCATTTT. This gives the protein CASMGAQPQHF.

CDR3 protein: CASTRPLAGVTEQFF. The CDR3 bases are TGTGCCAGCACCCGTCCCTTAGCGGGAGTGACTGAGCAGTTCTTC. The V call is TRBV28, the J call TRBJ2-1; 9 bases map to TRBD2. The V gene end was trimmed by 7 bases and the J gene end by 9 bases; junction bases not matched to a gene: 13. The CDR3 has 15 amino acids. Germline CDR1 MDHEN, CDR2 SYDVKM.

The chain joins TRBV25-1 to TRBJ1-6, with 11 bases aligning to TRBD1. The V segment lost 5 bases and the J segment 9 bases; nucleotides outside the gene matches: 6. Germline CDR1 and CDR2: MGHDK and SYGVNS. The CDR3 loop spans 15 amino acids. This chain's CDR3 is CASSQTGTGGSPLHF. CDR3 sequence (DNA): TGTGCCAGCAGTCAGACCGGGACAGGGGGTTCACCCCTCCACTTT.

The chain recombines TRBV6-1 with TRBJ1-1, with D possibly TRBD1 on 5 matching bases. This CDR3 region has 12 residues. V dropped 6 bases and J dropped 4 bases, with 9 bases sitting between them. The germline V gene encodes CDR1 MNHNS and CDR2 SASEGT. CDR3 residues: CASRGVGTEAFF. CDR3 nucleotides: TGTGCCAGCAGAGGGGTAGGCACTGAAGCTTTCTTT.

The chain has TRBV6-1 and TRBJ2-3, with TRBD1 identical over 10 bases. The V and J ends lost 2 bases and 3 bases, in that order; junction bases with no gene match: 5. The CDR3 is made up of 16 amino acids. The germline CDR1 and CDR2 sequences are MNHNS and SASEGT. The CDR3 sequence: CASSEFLGQGTDTQYF. In DNA, the CDR3 is TGTGCCAGCAGTGAATTTTTGGGACAGGGGACAGATACGCAGTATTTT.

The chain couples TRBV5-1 to TRBJ2-2; the match to TRBD2 covers 8 bases. The CDR3 spans 15 residues. The V segment lost 4 bases and the J segment 0 bases; nucleotides outside the gene matches: 2. Germline V gene lookup returns CDR1 SGHRS and CDR2 YFSETQ. CDR3 in amino acids: CASSISGTNTGELFF. CDR3 sequence (DNA): TGCGCCAGCAGCATTAGCGGGACGAACACCGGGGAGCTGTTTTTT.

In this sample, this clone turned up a few times. Here the CDR3 reads CASSRDSLNQPQHF. In DNA, the CDR3 is TGTGCCAGCAGCCGGGACAGCCTCAATCAGCCCCAGCATTTT. The rearrangement uses TRBV11-2 and TRBJ1-5; 7 bases are a match to TRBD1. In germline, CDR1 is SGHAT, CDR2 FQNNGV. V was pared by 5 bases and J by 3 bases, with 4 bases of the junction left unmatched. The CDR3 is made up of 14 amino acids.

This chain links TRBV19 with TRBJ1-1; D is unclear. Germline assignment: CDR1 LNHDA and CDR2 SQIVND (reference sequence). The CDR3 spans 11 residues. V was cut by 7 bases and J by 8 bases, with 11 bases left in between. CDR3 sequence: CASTRHTEAFF. CDR3 nucleotides: TGTGCCAGTACGAGACATACCGAAGCTTTCTTT.

The table lists this clone with a few counts. The V gene is TRBV18, the J gene TRBJ1-4; 10 bases map to TRBD1. V was pared by 3 bases and J by 8 bases, with 6 bases of the junction left unmatched. Germline-derived CDR1 and CDR2 are KGHSH and LQKENI. The CDR3 contains 15 residues. CDR3 nucleotide sequence: TGTGCCAGCTCACCTCGAGCGGACAGGGGGGAAAAACTGTTTTTT. Amino acid sequence: CASSPRADRGEKLFF.

The chain carries TRBV29-1 and TRBJ1-4; D is uncertain. CDR1 SQVTM and CDR2 ANQGSEA come from the germline V gene. Trimming took 3 bases from V and 8 from J, leaving 34 bases between them. The CDR3 is made up of 20 amino acids. CDR3 protein: CSVDTQPGSICLEVGEKLFF. DNA of the CDR3: TGCAGCGTTGACACTCAACCCGGTTCTATCTGTCTGGAGGTCGGCGAAAAACTGTTTTTT.

In this sample, this clone turned up a few times. The chain joins TRBV7-9 to TRBJ2-5; D perhaps matches TRBD1 (6 bases). Germline CDR1 is SEHNR and CDR2 is FQNEAQ (reference sequence). The CDR3 runs 14 residues. V was pared by 7 bases and J by 2 bases, with 14 bases between. CDR3 in amino acids: CASKKDSIQETQYF. The CDR3 nucleotides are TGTGCCAGCAAGAAGGACAGTATTCAAGAGACCCAGTACTTC.

The rearrangement uses TRBV5-6 and TRBJ2-5; 14 bases match TRBD2. CDR1 is SGHDT and CDR2 is YYEEEE in the germline V gene. Germline trimming cut 4 bases from V and 5 bases from J; bases unmatched to any gene: 4. This CDR3 has 15 residues. The CDR3 nucleotides read TGTGCCAGCAGCGGGACTAGCGGGAGCGGGGAGACCCAGTACTTC. The encoded protein is CASSGTSGSGETQYF.

V is TRBV15 and J is TRBJ2-1; D is ambiguous. V was shortened by 5 bases and J by 0 bases, with 14 bases between the two germline ends. CDR1 LNHNV and CDR2 YYDKDF come from the germline V gene (reference sequence). The CDR3 runs to 16 residues. The CDR3 region is CATSRGAPSSYNEQFF. For the CDR3, the DNA is TGTGCCACCAGCCGAGGCGCGCCGAGCTCCTACAATGAGCAGTTCTTC.

J is TRBJ2-3 and V is TRBV9; a possible D gene is TRBD2 (5 bases). V was shortened by 1 base and J by 6 bases, with 15 bases between the two germline ends. The CDR3 contains 15 residues. From germline, CDR1 is SGDLS and CDR2 YYNGEE. The CDR3, as DNA: TGTGCCAGCAGCGTACTGAACAGCCCGGGGGATACGCAGTATTTT. Protein: CASSVLNSPGDTQYF.

The CDR3 loop reads CATSRETGEHEKLFF. The CDR3 DNA reads as TGTGCCACCAGCAGAGAGACAGGGGAACATGAAAAACTGTTTTTT. The chain combines TRBV15 with TRBJ1-4, with 8 bases lining up with TRBD1. This CDR3 has 15 residues. V dropped 0 bases and J dropped 6; count of bases not matched to a gene: 3. Germline V gene sequence: CDR1 LNHNV, CDR2 YYDKDF (reference sequence). Together with reference TRBV15 and TRBJ1-4, the CDR3 gives the full variable domain: DAMVIQNPRYQVTQFGKPVTLSCSQTLNHNVMYWYQQKSSQAPKLLFHYYDKDFNNEADTPDNFQSRRPNTSFCFLDIRSPGLGDTAMYLCATSRETGEHEKLFFGSGTQLSVL.

The rearrangement links TRBV5-1 to TRBJ2-7; TRBD1 is a possible D gene (5 bases). This CDR3 region has 14 residues. The V end was cut by 3 bases, the J end by 2 bases, with 12 bases between. Looked up from germline, CDR1 is SGHRS and CDR2 is YFSETQ. The CDR3 loop is CASSSLDTTYEQYF. The CDR3, as DNA: TGCGCCAGCAGCTCCCTGGACACGACCTACGAGCAGTACTTC. The full variable domain, in which reference TRBV5-1 and TRBJ2-7 provide the parts outside the CDR3, is KAGVTQTPRYLIKTRGQQVTLSCSPISGHRSVSWYQQTPGQGLQFLFEYFSETQRNKGNFPGRFSGRQFSNSRSEMNVSTLELGDSALYLCASSSLDTTYEQYFGPGTRLTVT.

The chain uses TRBV11-3 and TRBJ2-7; 10 nucleotides match TRBD1. With 5 bases clipped from V and 3 bases from J, the junction kept 4 bases outside the gene matches. The CDR3 consists of 14 residues. Germline V gene sequence: CDR1 SGHNT, CDR2 YENEEA. The CDR3 sequence is CASSRGTGDYEQYF. In DNA form, the CDR3 reads TGTGCCAGCAGCCGGGGGACAGGGGACTACGAGCAGTACTTC.